This TCR beta chain is from a study of long-term antiretroviral therapy in people with HIV. Each contributor possessed a minimum of one pre-ART and a minimum of two post-ART PBMC samples. Overall study findings and caveats: Despite increasing after ART, diversity remained lower than that of transplant donor controls. The range of CDR3 lengths in HIV repertoires proved narrower than that found in controls.

With survey level as its setting, the immunoSEQ assay was v3.0. Method: immunoSEQ multiplex PCR; TCRdb's copy keeps in-frame clones and lacks some. Of 25,000 to 35,000 clones detected, around 96% appear once; the ten largest clones hold 2.4%. The germline V and J ends were trimmed by 2 bases and 6 bases, with 13 bases remaining between them. CDR3 length: 14 amino acids. Looked up from germline, CDR1 is MNHNS and CDR2 is SASEGT. Remarks on this clone: Its cognate antigen is unknown.

This specimen consisted of unsorted PBMCs, obtained 6.6 years after starting antiretroviral therapy. The rearrangement links TRBV6-1 to TRBJ1-2; D is undetermined. The receptor was isolated from a man aged 25-40 years with HIV. DNA for the CDR3: TGTGCCAGCAGTGAACCGGTGTCAACGAATGGCTACACCTTC. Protein: CASSEPVSTNGYTF.